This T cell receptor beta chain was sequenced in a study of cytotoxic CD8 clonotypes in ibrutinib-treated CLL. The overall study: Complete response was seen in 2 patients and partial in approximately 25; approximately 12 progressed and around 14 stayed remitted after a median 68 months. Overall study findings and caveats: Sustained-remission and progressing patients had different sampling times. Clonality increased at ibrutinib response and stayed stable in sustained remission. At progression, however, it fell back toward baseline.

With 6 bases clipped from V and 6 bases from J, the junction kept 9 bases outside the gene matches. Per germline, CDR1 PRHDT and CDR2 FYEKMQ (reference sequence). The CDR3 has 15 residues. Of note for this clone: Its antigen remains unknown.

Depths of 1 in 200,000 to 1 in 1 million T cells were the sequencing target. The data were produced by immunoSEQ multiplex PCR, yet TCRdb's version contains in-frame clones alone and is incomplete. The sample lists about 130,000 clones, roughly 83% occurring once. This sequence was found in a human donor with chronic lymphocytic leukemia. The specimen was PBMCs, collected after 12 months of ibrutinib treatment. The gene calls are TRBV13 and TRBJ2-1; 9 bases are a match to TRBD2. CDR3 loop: CASRQMGLALNEQFF. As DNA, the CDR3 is TGTGCCAGCAGACAAATGGGACTAGCCCTCAATGAGCAGTTCTTC. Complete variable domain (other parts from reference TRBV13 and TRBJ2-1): AAGVIQSPRHLIKEKRETATLKCYPIPRHDTVYWYQQGPGQDPQFLISFYEKMQSDKGSIPDRFSAQQFSDYHSELNMSSLELGDSALYFCASRQMGLALNEQFFGPGTRLTVL.